The 30 T cell receptor beta chains in this list originate from one sample, sequenced in a study of T cells in localized non-small cell lung cancer. The data were produced by immunoSEQ multiplex PCR, yet TCRdb's version contains in-frame clones alone and is incomplete. The sample holds over 30,000 clones; less than 80% are singletons and the top ten take approximately 35%. The sequenced sample was peripheral blood, obtained before any cancer treatment. These TCRs come from a male donor older than 55 with stage II squamous cell lung carcinoma.

The V gene is TRBV9, the J gene TRBJ2-5; D might be TRBD2 (5 bases). CDR1 and CDR2 from the germline V gene are SGDLS and YYNGEE. V was shortened by 4 bases and J by 1 base, with 11 bases between the two germline ends. This CDR3 has 14 residues. This CDR3 is CASSPLGSQETQYF. In DNA form, the CDR3 reads TGTGCCAGCAGCCCTCTTGGGAGCCAAGAGACCCAGTACTTC.

The chain uses TRBV2 and TRBJ2-7; D might be TRBD1 (5 bases). Germline loops: CDR1 SNHLY, CDR2 FYNNEI. The CDR3 spans 14 residues. V lost 6 bases and J 6 bases, leaving 18 bases between the germline ends. CDR3 DNA sequence: TGTGCCAGCAGAATAGAGTCAGGGTCACGCGAGCAGTACTTC. Its protein is CASRIESGSREQYF.

V and J are TRBV4-1 and TRBJ2-1; TRBD2 aligns across 10 bases. This CDR3 has 14 residues. V trimming: 4 bases; J trimming: 6 bases; junction bases outside the gene matches: 3. Per the germline V gene, CDR1 is MGHRA and CDR2 is YSYEKL. The CDR3 reads CASSPSGSPNEQFF. In nucleotides, the CDR3 is TGCGCCAGCAGCCCTAGCGGGAGCCCCAATGAGCAGTTCTTC.

The rearrangement uses TRBV7-9 and TRBJ1-5; D not resolved. The CDR3 has 12 amino acids. The ends were cut back, 4 bases at V and 4 bases at J, with 5 bases in the middle. CDR1 is SEHNR, CDR2 FQNEAQ, per germline (reference sequence). In DNA form, the CDR3 reads TGTGCCAGCAGCTCGTTAAATCAGCCCCAGCATTTT. Its protein is CASSSLNQPQHF.

The chain joins TRBV6-6 to TRBJ2-3; D is unclear. V shed 0 bases and J shed 1 base, with 11 bases lying between them. CDR3 length equals 16 residues. The germline gives CDR1 MNHNY, CDR2 SVGAGI (reference sequence). CDR3 DNA: TGTGCCAGCAGTTACTCGAGTTTAGCTGGCACAGATACGCAGTATTTT. It specifies CASSYSSLAGTDTQYF.

The rearrangement joins TRBV7-9 to TRBJ1-5; 9 bases line up with TRBD1. The CDR3 contains 14 residues. CDR1 and CDR2 (germline): SEHNR, FQNEAQ (reference sequence). J was trimmed by 5 bases and V by 4 bases; bases with no gene match: 3. CDR3 amino acids: CASSSGTGYQPQHF. The DNA of the CDR3 is TGTGCCAGCAGCTCCGGGACAGGGTATCAGCCCCAGCATTTT.

This chain connects TRBV7-8 to TRBJ2-1, with D perhaps matching TRBD2 (5 bases). The V end was cut by 3 bases, the J end by 1 base, with 19 bases between. The CDR3 is 18 amino acids. CDR1 SGHVS and CDR2 FQNEAQ come from the germline V gene. The CDR3: CASSFPLPGGESYNEQFF. CDR3 bases: TGTGCCAGCAGCTTCCCACTACCGGGTGGGGAGTCCTACAATGAGCAGTTCTTC.

V gene TRBV9 combines with J gene TRBJ2-1; tentatively, D is TRBD1 or TRBD2 (6 bases each). The CDR3 extends over 14 amino acids. Trimming pared 3 bases from V and 2 bases from J, leaving 9 bases between. The germline V gene has CDR1 SGDLS and CDR2 YYNGEE. CDR3 region: CASSEGGPYNEQFF. The CDR3 DNA sequence: TGTGCCAGCAGCGAGGGGGGCCCCTACAATGAGCAGTTCTTC.

This clone was seen just once. The genes are TRBV29-1 and TRBJ2-1; 10 nucleotides line up with TRBD2. Germline lookup yields CDR1 SQVTM and CDR2 ANQGSEA. V lost 7 bases, J lost 6 bases, and 6 bases stayed unmatched. This CDR3 region has 13 residues. The CDR3 nucleotides read TGCAGCGCCCGGACTAGCGGCTTCAATGAGCAGTTCTTC. It translates to CSARTSGFNEQFF.

V and J are TRBV11-2 and TRBJ2-4; D is perhaps TRBD1 or TRBD2 (6 bases each). Germline CDR1 is SGHAT and CDR2 is FQNNGV. V gave up 1 base and J gave up 8 bases, with 9 bases separating them. The length of the CDR3 is 13 residues. The CDR3 region is CASSLAGEDIQYF. In DNA form, the CDR3 reads TGTGCCAGCAGCTTAGCAGGGGAGGACATTCAGTACTTC.

The gene calls are TRBV7-2 and TRBJ2-3; TRBD1 matches 10 bases. V was pared by 4 bases and J by 5 bases, with 6 bases of the junction left unmatched. Looked up from germline, CDR1 is SGHTA and CDR2 is FQGNSA. The CDR3 consists of 15 residues. The CDR3 reads CASSSGQGVEDTQYF. CDR3 sequence (DNA): TGTGCCAGCAGCTCCGGACAGGGGGTGGAAGATACGCAGTATTTT.

This chain links TRBV11-3 with TRBJ2-7; maybe TRBD1 (6 bases). This CDR3 region has 14 residues. Trimming stripped 2 bases from V and 1 base from J, with 9 bases between. Germline CDR1 SGHNT, CDR2 YENEEA. The CDR3 DNA sequence: TGTGCCAGCAGCTTAACAGGGAGTTCCTACGAGCAGTACTTC. It encodes CASSLTGSSYEQYF.

The V and J genes are TRBV5-1 and TRBJ2-1; 12 bases match TRBD2. The CDR3 extends over 16 amino acids. The V gene end was trimmed by 1 base and the J gene end by 10 bases; junction bases not matched to a gene: 9. Germline V CDR1 and CDR2: SGHRS, YFSETQ. CDR3 sequence reads: CASSLNPGTSGYEQFF. CDR3 DNA: TGCGCCAGCAGCTTGAACCCCGGGACTAGCGGGTACGAGCAGTTCTTC.

This clone was seen more than once but under ten times. This chain connects TRBV27 to TRBJ1-1; weak D call: TRBD1 (5 bases). The germline gives CDR1 MNHEY, CDR2 SMNVEV (reference sequence). The CDR3 has 14 amino acids. V lost 5 bases and J lost 1, with 11 bases in between. The CDR3 loop reads CASSPIGGNTEAFF. The CDR3 nucleotides are TGTGCCAGCAGTCCAATCGGGGGGAACACTGAAGCTTTCTTT.

The J gene is TRBJ2-7, the V gene TRBV6-5; D possibly corresponds to TRBD1 (7 bases). Germline V lookup: CDR1 MNHEY, CDR2 SVGAGI. Trimming took off 9 bases at V and 3 bases at J, with 15 bases between the two ends. This CDR3 region has 13 residues. CDR3 nucleotide sequence: TGTGCCAGTACTGCAGGGGGGAGCTACGAGCAGTACTTC. It codes for CASTAGGSYEQYF.

The chain employs TRBV7-2 and TRBJ2-1; no definite D call. The germline V and J ends were trimmed by 5 bases and 7 bases, with 9 bases remaining between them. The CDR3 is 12 amino acids. In germline, CDR1 is SGHTA, CDR2 FQGNSA. CDR3 DNA: TGTGCCAGCAGCAAGCCCAGAAATGAGCAGTTCTTC. Its protein product is CASSKPRNEQFF.

The chain has TRBV2 and TRBJ1-5; tentative D call: TRBD1 (6 bases). The ends were cut back, 4 bases at V and 0 bases at J, with 16 bases in the middle. There are 17 residues in the CDR3. Germline assignment: CDR1 SNHLY and CDR2 FYNNEI. The CDR3 is CASSATYRDYSNQPQHF. CDR3 nucleotides: TGTGCCAGCAGTGCTACCTACAGGGACTATAGCAATCAGCCCCAGCATTTT.

In DNA form, the CDR3 reads TGCAGCGTTGCCGACACCCCGGGAAGGGGATCCTACGAGCAGTACTTC. It translates to CSVADTPGRGSYEQYF. The chain has TRBV29-1 and TRBJ2-7; the D call may be TRBD1 or TRBD2 (5 bases each). The CDR3 is made up of 16 amino acids. The germline CDR1 and CDR2 sequences are SQVTM and ANQGSEA. The ends were cut back, 4 bases at V and 1 base at J, with 20 bases in the middle.

This chain uses TRBV7-8 with TRBJ2-3; 11 positions agree with TRBD2. In germline, CDR1 is SGHVS, CDR2 FQNEAQ. V lost 6 bases, J lost 4 bases, and 9 bases stayed unmatched. CDR3 length: 16 amino acids. The CDR3 DNA reads as TGTGCCAGCAGTGGTAGCGGGGGGGCCGTGTCAGATACGCAGTATTTT. Translated: CASSGSGGAVSDTQYF.

CDR3 bases: TGTGCCAGCAGTTCCTCGGGGGATTTTTTTGAAGCTTTCTTT. Its translation is CASSSSGDFFEAFF. The genes are TRBV28 and TRBJ1-1; the D gene is possibly TRBD1 (5 bases). Germline CDR1 is MDHEN and CDR2 is SYDVKM. V lost 4 bases and J 7 bases, leaving 16 bases between the germline ends. This CDR3 has 14 amino acids.

There are a few counts of this clone. The chain uses TRBV6-5 and TRBJ1-2, with D maybe TRBD1 (6 bases). The CDR3 covers 13 residues. CDR1 MNHEY and CDR2 SVGAGI come from the germline V gene. V lost 5 bases and J 4 bases, leaving 11 bases between the germline ends. CDR3 nucleotide sequence: TGTGCCAGCAGTGAACAGACAGGCTATGGCTACACCTTC. Amino acids: CASSEQTGYGYTF.

The chain recombines TRBV19 with TRBJ2-5; D uncertain. CDR1 and CDR2 from the germline V gene are LNHDA and SQIVND (reference sequence). This CDR3 region has 15 residues. V gave up 4 bases and J gave up 2 bases, with 14 bases separating them. As DNA, the CDR3 is TGTGCCAGTAGTAGAGAGTTAGCCCAACAAGAGACCCAGTACTTC. Its protein is CASSRELAQQETQYF.

V and J are TRBV30 and TRBJ1-2, with a weak D call TRBD1 (6 bases). Germline V gives CDR1 GTSNPN, CDR2 SVGIG (reference sequence). The CDR3 extends over 14 amino acids. Trimming removed 4 bases at V and 4 bases at J, with 16 bases between. DNA of the CDR3: TGTGCCTGGACCAAGGAACAGGGATCCTATGGCTACACCTTC. The encoded protein is CAWTKEQGSYGYTF.

The chain links TRBV19 to TRBJ2-4; TRBD2 matches 12 bases. The CDR3 is 20 residues long. Trimming took 6 bases from V and 3 from J; bases not matched to a gene: 18. Germline V gene lookup returns CDR1 LNHDA and CDR2 SQIVND (reference sequence). The chain's CDR3 is CASSPIGLAGGTENKNIQYF. The CDR3 region has the DNA TGTGCCAGTAGCCCCATCGGGCTAGCGGGAGGGACAGAAAACAAAAACATTCAGTACTTC.

The chain couples TRBV4-2 to TRBJ2-5; 11 bases fit TRBD2. There are 15 residues in the CDR3. Trimming at V came to 4 bases and at J to 5 bases, leaving 6 bases not matched to a gene. Germline V lookup: CDR1 LGHNA, CDR2 YNFKEQ. The CDR3 sequence is CASSPTSGSEETQYF. The CDR3 nucleotides read TGTGCCAGCAGCCCTACTAGCGGGAGTGAGGAGACCCAGTACTTC.

This clone turned up a few times. CDR3 amino acids: CASSLDENTEAFF. In DNA form, the CDR3 reads TGCGCCAGCAGCTTGGACGAGAACACTGAAGCTTTCTTT. The rearrangement uses TRBV5-1 and TRBJ1-1, with D unresolved. CDR1 is SGHRS, CDR2 YFSETQ, per germline. The CDR3 is 13 amino acids. Between the trimmed V and J ends, which lost 0 bases and 1 base, there was a span of 4 bases.

The chain recombines TRBV5-6 with TRBJ1-1; no clear D. The CDR3 has 13 residues. V dropped 2 bases and J dropped 5 bases, with 10 bases sitting between them. CDR1 and CDR2 (germline): SGHDT, YYEEEE. The CDR3 loop reads CASSFVGNTEAFF. The CDR3 nucleotides are TGTGCCAGCAGCTTTGTGGGTAATACTGAAGCTTTCTTT.

The chain is built from TRBV9 and TRBJ2-3; 7 bases are shared with TRBD1. V shed 3 bases, J shed 2 bases, and the junction held 9 bases outside the gene matches. From germline, CDR1 is SGDLS and CDR2 YYNGEE. This CDR3 has 16 amino acids. CDR3 region: CASSGETGILTDTQYF. CDR3 nucleotides: TGTGCCAGCAGCGGAGAGACAGGGATCCTCACAGATACGCAGTATTTT.

The chain carries TRBV2 and TRBJ2-7; tentative D call: TRBD2 (5 bases). Germline V CDR1 and CDR2: SNHLY, FYNNEI. There are 14 residues in the CDR3. Trimming removed 1 base at V and 3 bases at J, with 10 bases between. CDR3 sequence: CASSEGTLYYEQYF. The CDR3 coding sequence is TGTGCCAGCAGTGAAGGGACTTTATACTACGAGCAGTACTTC.

The rearrangement joins TRBV27 to TRBJ2-7; perhaps TRBD2 as D (5 bases). Trimming removed 6 bases from V and 5 bases from J, with 17 bases in between. CDR1 and CDR2 (germline): MNHEY, SMNVEV (reference sequence). This CDR3 is 14 amino acids long. Written as DNA, the CDR3 is TGTGCCAGCAGGCCCGGGGTAGGTGTCCACGAGCAGTACTTC. Translating gives CASRPGVGVHEQYF.